This TCR beta chain was sequenced during a study of T cells after yellow fever vaccination (dated by TCRdb to the late 2010s). For the study in its entirety: Libraries from fractions with low cell numbers were prepared with the SMART-Seq v4 Ultra Low Input RNA kit. To follow T-cell clones before and after both primary and booster YFV17D yellow fever vaccination, bulk TCR alpha and beta repertoires underwent longitudinal sequencing. Two healthy male donors, one aged 18 to 30 and one aged 30 to 40 years, made up the cohort. Blood was collected at multiple timepoints before and after primary and secondary immunization, and bulk PBMC replicates and cell subsets were isolated. Summary of the overall study and its limitations: Computational filtering was needed because FACS-sorted repertoires could contain abundant contaminating clonotypes from the bulk population. Because the study included only a couple of donors, the extent to which the findings can be generalized is limited. After the booster, most clones that had expanded after primary vaccination were detected again (almost 97% of CD4 and around 88% of CD8), suggesting broad maintenance of memory. A small share of clonotypes occurred in both CD4 and CD8 compartments, likely arising from convergent recombination. The secondary T-cell response was found to be weaker but faster than the primary response, with a peak reached on day 5 rather than on day 15.

This clonotype was counted between two and nine times. It has no known antigen specificity. No base-level quality is on record; no much larger clone is a single base apart. What the treatment or condition label conveys for this sample: live attenuated yellow fever vaccine strain. Two biological replicates of bulk PBMCs were collected at each blood-draw timepoint. PBMCs were isolated from peripheral blood using a standard Ficoll-Paque protocol. RNA was extracted with TriZol from bulk PBMCs, CD4 and CD8 fractions, and dextramer-positive and dextramer-negative fractions. V loses 8 bases of germline sequence and J loses 4 bases, and the interval between the two ends is 14 bases. Including cysteine and phenylalanine, the CDR3 has 13 amino acids. Only the CDR3 DNA stays, 39 bases, in frame from base 1. The germline V gene supplies CDR1 ENHRY and CDR2 SYGVKD. Synthesis of TCR cDNA relied on 5'RACE template switching, a step that introduced a universal primer site along with unique molecular identifiers. Priming for cDNA synthesis came from both the TCR alpha and TCR beta constant segments. Two PCR steps were used to amplify libraries, with sample barcodes and sequencing adapters being added in the second step. Libraries were sequenced on Illumina HiSeq 2500 (2x100 bp) or NovaSeq (2x150 bp). Per the authors' processing: Reads were demultiplexed and collapsed into UMI consensus sequences with MIGEC, and V(D)J alignment was performed with MiXCR. Clonotypes responding to the vaccine were identified with edgeR on replicate PBMC samples, with the criteria of FDR below 0.01 and a log2 fold change above 5 up to day 15. Each bulk clonotype was labeled CD4 or CD8 based on which sequenced repertoire, CD4 or CD8, contained the clonotype at higher abundance. TCRdb itself trimmed the public reads at Q25 with fastp, ran MiXCR and retained productive beta chains. Rows with a matching CDR3 protein are joined into one entry that keeps the most common DNA and genes. The V and J calls here are based on TCRdb, not the publication. For this sample there are hundreds of thousands of distinct CDR3 sequences; around an eighth appear just once. Together, the top ten hold about 15% of the sample.

The specimen comprised PBMCs, sampled on the day of the yellow fever booster vaccination. This receptor was taken from a man in his thirties or forties who received the YFV17D yellow fever vaccine. This sequence uses TRBV10-3 and TRBJ1-1, and TRBD1 may be the D gene, going by 5 matching bases. The CDR3 region: CAIGTGGGTEAFF. In nucleotides, the sequence is TGTGCCATCGGAACGGGGGGTGGCACTGAAGCTTTCTTT.